The T cell receptor beta chain under discussion was sequenced for a study of T-cell memory formation after mild COVID-19. Study as a whole: TCR clusters showed largely donor specificity.

Barcoded TCR alpha and TCR beta cDNA libraries with UMIs came from 5'RACE using constant-segment primers. TCRdb re-called the 5' RACE reads with MiXCR, one entry per CDR3 protein. The sample lists around 200,000 distinct CDR3 sequences, roughly a tenth occurring once. This CDR3 has 16 amino acids. The germline CDR1 and CDR2 sequences are KGHSH and LQKENI. The junction had 8 bases not matched to a gene; V was cut back by 4 bases and J by 7 bases. This sequence was found in a man aged 18 to 29 who had mild COVID-19 (a few samples of this study predate the infection). Cell type and time point are not known. This chain connects TRBV18 to TRBJ2-2, with 11 bases aligning to TRBD1. The sequencing sample was made of PBMCs or a T cell subset sorted from them (not recorded which). CDR3 DNA sequence: TGTGCCAGCTCACACGGGACAGGGGGTCGCATCGGGGAGCTGTTTTTT. It encodes CASSHGTGGRIGELFF.